This TCR beta chain was sequenced in a study of blood T cell repertoires in COVID-19. In the study overall: Sources were T cells, B-cell-depleted T cells, or PBMCs; the material itself was cDNA or gDNA.

As to this clone: One end of the junction varies from germline; a read error may be responsible.

Authors' data handling: How many nucleated cells were present was estimated from reference gene primer amplification. Clones were sequenced by immunoSEQ multiplex PCR, and TCRdb holds only the in-frame ones, with some missing. V and J calls and clone size are those listed in that table; D and trimming were worked out from the DNA. In the table there are about 430,000 clones, around 91% of which are singletons. Germline V gene lookup returns CDR1 SGHNT and CDR2 YYREEE (reference sequence). The CDR3 has 12 residues. Input material: PBMCs or T cells enriched from blood (not recorded which). This TCR came from a man aged 25 to 40 who had recovered from COVID-19. The chain uses TRBV5-4 and TRBJ2-7; D is uncertain. CDR3 nucleotide sequence: TGTGCCAGCAGCTTGGCAGGAATTAAGACCGTCTTC. This gives the protein CASSLAGIKTVF.